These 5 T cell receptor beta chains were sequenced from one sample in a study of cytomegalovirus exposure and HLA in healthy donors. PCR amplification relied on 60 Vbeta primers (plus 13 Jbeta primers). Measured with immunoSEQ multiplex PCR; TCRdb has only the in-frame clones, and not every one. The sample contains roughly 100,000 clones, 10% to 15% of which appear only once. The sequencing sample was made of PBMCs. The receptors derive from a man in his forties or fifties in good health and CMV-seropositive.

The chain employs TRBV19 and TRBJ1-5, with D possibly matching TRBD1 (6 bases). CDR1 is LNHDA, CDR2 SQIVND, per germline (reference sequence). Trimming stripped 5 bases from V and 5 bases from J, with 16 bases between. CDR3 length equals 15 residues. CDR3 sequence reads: CASSVGGALHQPQHF. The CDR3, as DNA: TGTGCCAGTAGTGTCGGGGGGGCTCTGCATCAGCCCCAGCATTTT.

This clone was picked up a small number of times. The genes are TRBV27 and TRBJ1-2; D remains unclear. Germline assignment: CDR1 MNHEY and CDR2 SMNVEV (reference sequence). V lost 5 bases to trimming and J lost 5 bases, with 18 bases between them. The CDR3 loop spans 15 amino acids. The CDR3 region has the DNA TGTGCCAGCAGTCCTATGCGGGCAGCGCTTTATGGCTACACCTTC. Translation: CASSPMRAALYGYTF.

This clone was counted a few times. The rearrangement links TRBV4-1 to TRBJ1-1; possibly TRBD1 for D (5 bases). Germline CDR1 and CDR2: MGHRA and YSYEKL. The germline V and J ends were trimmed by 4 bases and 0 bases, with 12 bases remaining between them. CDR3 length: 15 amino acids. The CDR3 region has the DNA TGCGCCAGCAGCCTCTCACAGGCCCTGAACACTGAAGCTTTCTTT. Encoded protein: CASSLSQALNTEAFF.

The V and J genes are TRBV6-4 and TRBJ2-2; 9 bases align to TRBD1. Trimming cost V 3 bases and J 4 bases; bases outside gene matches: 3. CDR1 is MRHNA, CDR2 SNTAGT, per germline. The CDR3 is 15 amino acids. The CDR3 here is CASSESTGGTGELFF. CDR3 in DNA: TGTGCCAGCAGTGAATCGACAGGGGGCACCGGGGAGCTGTTTTTT.

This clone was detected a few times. The CDR3 reads CASSSQGSGANVLTF. DNA of the CDR3: TGCGCCAGCAGCTCCCAGGGCTCGGGGGCCAACGTCCTGACTTTC. This chain joins TRBV5-1 and TRBJ2-6; possibly TRBD1 for D (5 bases). Trimming pared 3 bases from V and 4 bases from J, leaving 11 bases between. This CDR3 spans 15 amino acids. Germline CDR1 and CDR2: SGHRS and YFSETQ.